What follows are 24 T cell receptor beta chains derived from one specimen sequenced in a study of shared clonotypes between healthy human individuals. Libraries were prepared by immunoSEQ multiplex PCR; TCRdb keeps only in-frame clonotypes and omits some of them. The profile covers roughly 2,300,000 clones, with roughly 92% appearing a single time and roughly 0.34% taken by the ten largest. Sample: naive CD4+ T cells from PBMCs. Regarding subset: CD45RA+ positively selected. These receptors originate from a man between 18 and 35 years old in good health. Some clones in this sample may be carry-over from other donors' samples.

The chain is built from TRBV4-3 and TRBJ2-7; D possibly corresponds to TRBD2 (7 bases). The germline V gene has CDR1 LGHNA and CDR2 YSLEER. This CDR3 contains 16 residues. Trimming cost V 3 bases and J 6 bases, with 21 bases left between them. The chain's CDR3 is CASSQAPVGGAGEQYF. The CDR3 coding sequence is TGCGCCAGCAGCCAGGCTCCCGTGGGGGGGGCGGGCGAGCAGTACTTC.

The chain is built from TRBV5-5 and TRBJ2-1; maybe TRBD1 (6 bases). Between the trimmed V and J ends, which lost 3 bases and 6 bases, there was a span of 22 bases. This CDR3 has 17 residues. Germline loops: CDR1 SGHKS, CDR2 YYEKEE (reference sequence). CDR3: CASSSSVGGSGVNEQFF. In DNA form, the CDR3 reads TGTGCCAGCAGCTCCTCGGTTGGGGGCTCAGGCGTCAATGAGCAGTTCTTC.

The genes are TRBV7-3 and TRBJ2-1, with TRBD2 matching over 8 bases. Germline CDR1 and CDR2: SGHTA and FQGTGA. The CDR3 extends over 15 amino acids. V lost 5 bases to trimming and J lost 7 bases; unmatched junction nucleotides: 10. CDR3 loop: CASSLLSGTWNEQFF. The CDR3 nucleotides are TGTGCCAGCAGCCTCCTTAGCGGGACGTGGAATGAGCAGTTCTTC.

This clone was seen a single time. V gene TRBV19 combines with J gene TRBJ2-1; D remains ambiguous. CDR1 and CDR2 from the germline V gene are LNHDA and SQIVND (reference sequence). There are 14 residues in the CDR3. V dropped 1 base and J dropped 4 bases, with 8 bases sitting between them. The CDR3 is CASSIVTRYNEQFF. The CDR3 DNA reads TGTGCCAGTAGTATAGTAACGCGGTACAATGAGCAGTTCTTC. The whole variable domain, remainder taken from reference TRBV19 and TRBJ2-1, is DGGITQSPKYLFRKEGQNVTLSCEQNLNHDAMYWYRQDPGQGLRLIYYSQIVNDFQKGDIAEGYSVSREKKESFPLTVTSAQKNPTAFYLCASSIVTRYNEQFFGPGTRLTVL.

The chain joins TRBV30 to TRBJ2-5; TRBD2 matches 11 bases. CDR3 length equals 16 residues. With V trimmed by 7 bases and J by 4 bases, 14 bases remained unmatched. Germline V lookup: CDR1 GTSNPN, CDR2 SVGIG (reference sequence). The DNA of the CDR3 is TGTGCCTCCCAAGTAACCCGGCTAGCGGGAGGAGAGACCCAGTACTTC. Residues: CASQVTRLAGGETQYF.

CDR3 sequence (DNA): TGTGCCAGTAGTCCCGGGACAGGACAGAACTATGGCTACACCTTC. Protein: CASSPGTGQNYGYTF. The rearrangement uses TRBV19 and TRBJ1-2, with 8 positions matching TRBD1. The CDR3 is 15 residues long. Trimming cost V 5 bases and J 2 bases; bases outside gene matches: 7. Per the germline V gene, CDR1 is LNHDA and CDR2 is SQIVND (reference sequence).

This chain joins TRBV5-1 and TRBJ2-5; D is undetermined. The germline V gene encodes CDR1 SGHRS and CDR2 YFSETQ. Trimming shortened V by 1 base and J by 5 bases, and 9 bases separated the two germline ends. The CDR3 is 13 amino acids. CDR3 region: CASSLLERETQYF. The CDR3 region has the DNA TGCGCCAGCAGCTTGTTGGAGAGGGAGACCCAGTACTTC.

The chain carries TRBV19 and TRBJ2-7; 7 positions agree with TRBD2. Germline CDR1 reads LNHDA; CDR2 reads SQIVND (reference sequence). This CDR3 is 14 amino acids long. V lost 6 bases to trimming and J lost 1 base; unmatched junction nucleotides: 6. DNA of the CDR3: TGTGCCAGTAGGTTACTAGCGCAATCCTACGAGCAGTACTTC. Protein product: CASRLLAQSYEQYF.

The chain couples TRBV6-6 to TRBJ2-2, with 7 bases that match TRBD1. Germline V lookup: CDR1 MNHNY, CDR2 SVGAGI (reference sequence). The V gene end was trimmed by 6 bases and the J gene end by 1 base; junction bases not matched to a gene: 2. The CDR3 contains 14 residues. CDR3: CASRQGVNTGELFF. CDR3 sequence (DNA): TGTGCCAGCAGGCAGGGGGTGAACACCGGGGAGCTGTTTTTT.

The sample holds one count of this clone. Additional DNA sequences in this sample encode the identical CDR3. CDR3 sequence reads: CASSLRQSNEKLFF. CDR3 in DNA: TGTGCCAGCAGCCTCCGCCAGTCTAATGAAAAACTGTTTTTT. The V call is TRBV7-9, the J call TRBJ1-4; no firm D call. The V gene's germline CDR1 is SEHNR and CDR2 FQNEAQ (reference sequence). The CDR3 covers 14 residues. Trimming took off 5 bases at V and 3 bases at J, with 10 bases between the two ends.

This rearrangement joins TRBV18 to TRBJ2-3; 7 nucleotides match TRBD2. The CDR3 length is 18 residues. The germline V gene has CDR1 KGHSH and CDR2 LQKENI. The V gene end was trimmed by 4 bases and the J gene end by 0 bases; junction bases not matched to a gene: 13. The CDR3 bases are TGTGCCAGCTCACTTACCCCACCACTAGCGCTAAGCACAGATACGCAGTATTTT. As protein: CASSLTPPLALSTDTQYF.

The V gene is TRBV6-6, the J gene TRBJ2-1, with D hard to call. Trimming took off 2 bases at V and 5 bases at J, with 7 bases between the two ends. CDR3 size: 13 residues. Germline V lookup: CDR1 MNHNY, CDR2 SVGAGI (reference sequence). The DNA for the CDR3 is TGTGCCAGCAGTTACGTAGTGGACAATGAGCAGTTCTTC. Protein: CASSYVVDNEQFF.

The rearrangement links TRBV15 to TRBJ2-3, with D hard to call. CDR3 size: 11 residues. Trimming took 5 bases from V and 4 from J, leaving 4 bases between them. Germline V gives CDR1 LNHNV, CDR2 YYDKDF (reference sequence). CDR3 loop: CATSAADTQYF. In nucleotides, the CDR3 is TGTGCCACCAGCGCAGCAGATACGCAGTATTTT.

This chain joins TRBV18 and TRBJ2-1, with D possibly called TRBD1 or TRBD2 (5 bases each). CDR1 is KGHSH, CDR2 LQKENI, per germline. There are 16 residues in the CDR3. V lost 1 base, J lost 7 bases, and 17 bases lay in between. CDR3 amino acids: CASSPLTGADENEQFF. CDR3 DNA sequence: TGTGCCAGCTCACCACTAACCGGGGCTGACGAAAATGAGCAGTTCTTC.

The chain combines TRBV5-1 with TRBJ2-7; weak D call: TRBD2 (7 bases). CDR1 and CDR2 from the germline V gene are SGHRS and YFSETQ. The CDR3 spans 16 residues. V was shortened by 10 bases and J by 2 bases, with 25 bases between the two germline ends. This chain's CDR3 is CARRGGGGRVPYEQYF. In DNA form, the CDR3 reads TGCGCCCGCCGCGGGGGCGGGGGCAGGGTACCCTACGAGCAGTACTTC.

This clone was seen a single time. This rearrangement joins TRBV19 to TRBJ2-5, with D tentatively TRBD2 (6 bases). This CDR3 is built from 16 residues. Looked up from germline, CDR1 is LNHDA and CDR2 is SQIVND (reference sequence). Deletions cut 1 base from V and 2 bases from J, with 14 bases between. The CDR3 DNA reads TGTGCCAGTAGTATAGCCTTAGGCGGAGGGCAAGAGACCCAGTACTTC. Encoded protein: CASSIALGGGQETQYF.

CDR3 bases: TGTGCCAGCGCTGGGGACAGAACTACTGAAGCTTTCTTT. This sequence encodes CASAGDRTTEAFF. The chain employs TRBV2 and TRBJ1-1; TRBD1 matches at 7 bases. Germline CDR1 and CDR2: SNHLY and FYNNEI. The V segment lost 8 bases and the J segment 5 bases; nucleotides outside the gene matches: 8. CDR3 size: 13 residues.

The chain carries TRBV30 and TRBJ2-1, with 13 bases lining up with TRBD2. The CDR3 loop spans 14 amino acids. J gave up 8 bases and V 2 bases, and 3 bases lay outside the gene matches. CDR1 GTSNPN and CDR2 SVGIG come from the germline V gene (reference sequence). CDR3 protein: CAWSWTSGSDEQFF. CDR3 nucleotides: TGTGCCTGGAGTTGGACTAGCGGGAGCGATGAGCAGTTCTTC.

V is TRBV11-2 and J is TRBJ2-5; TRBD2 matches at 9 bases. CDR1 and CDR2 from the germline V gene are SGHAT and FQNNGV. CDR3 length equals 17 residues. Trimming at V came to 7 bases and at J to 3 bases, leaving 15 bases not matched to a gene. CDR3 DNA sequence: TGTGCCAGCACCACCCTCGTGAGGCGGGAGGGGAAAGAGACCCAGTACTTC. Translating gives CASTTLVRREGKETQYF.

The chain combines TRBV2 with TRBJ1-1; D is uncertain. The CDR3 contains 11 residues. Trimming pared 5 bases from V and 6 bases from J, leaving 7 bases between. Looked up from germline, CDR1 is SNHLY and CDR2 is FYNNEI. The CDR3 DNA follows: TGTGCCAGCAGTCTTCGGGCTGAAGCTTTCTTT. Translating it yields CASSLRAEAFF.

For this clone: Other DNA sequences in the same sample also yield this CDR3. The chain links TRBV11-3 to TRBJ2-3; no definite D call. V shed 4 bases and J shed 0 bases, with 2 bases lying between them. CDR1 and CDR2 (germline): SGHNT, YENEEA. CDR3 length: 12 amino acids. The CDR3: CASSSSTDTQYF. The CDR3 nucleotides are TGTGCCAGCAGCTCGAGCACAGATACGCAGTATTTT.

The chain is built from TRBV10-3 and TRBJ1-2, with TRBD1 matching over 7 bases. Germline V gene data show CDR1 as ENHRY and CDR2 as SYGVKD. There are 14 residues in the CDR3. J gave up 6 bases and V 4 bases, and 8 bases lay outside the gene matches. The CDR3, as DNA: TGTGCCATCAGTGGGGACAGACCAGAGAATGGCTACACCTTC. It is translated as CAISGDRPENGYTF.

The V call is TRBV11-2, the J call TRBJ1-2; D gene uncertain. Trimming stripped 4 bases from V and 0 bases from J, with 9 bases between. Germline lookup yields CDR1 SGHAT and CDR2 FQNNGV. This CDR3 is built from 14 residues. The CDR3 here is CASSSTRPNYGYTF. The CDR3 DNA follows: TGTGCCAGCAGCTCCACACGACCTAACTATGGCTACACCTTC.

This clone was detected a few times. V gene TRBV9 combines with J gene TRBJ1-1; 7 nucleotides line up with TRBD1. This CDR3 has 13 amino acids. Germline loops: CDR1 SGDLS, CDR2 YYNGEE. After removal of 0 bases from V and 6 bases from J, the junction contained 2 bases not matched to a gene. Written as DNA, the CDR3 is TGTGCCAGCAGCGTAGCCAGGGGGGCTGAAGCTTTCTTT. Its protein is CASSVARGAEAFF.